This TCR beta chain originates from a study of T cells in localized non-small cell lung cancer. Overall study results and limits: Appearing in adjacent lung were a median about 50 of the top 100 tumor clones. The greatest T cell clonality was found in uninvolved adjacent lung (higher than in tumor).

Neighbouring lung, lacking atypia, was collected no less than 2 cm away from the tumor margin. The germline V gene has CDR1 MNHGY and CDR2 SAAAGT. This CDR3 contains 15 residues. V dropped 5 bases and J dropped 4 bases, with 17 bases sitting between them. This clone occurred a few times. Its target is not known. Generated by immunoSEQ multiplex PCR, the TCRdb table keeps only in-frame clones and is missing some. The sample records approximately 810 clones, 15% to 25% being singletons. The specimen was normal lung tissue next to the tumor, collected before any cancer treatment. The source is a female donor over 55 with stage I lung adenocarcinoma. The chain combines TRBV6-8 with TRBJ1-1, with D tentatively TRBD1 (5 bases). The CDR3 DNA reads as TGTGCCAGCAGTGCCCTGGAGGGGTCTGGCACTGAAGCTTTCTTT. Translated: CASSALEGSGTEAFF.